This T cell receptor beta chain was recorded in a study of blood T cell repertoires in COVID-19 (dated by TCRdb to the early 2020s). A note on the overall study: The collaborator samples originated in the United States, Italy and Spain and spanned the acute and convalescent phases of COVID-19. The sample metadata nearly always contained a de-identified subject ID, COVID-19 status, age in years and sex. The prospective study material was composed of cDNA or gDNA derived from T cells, B-cell-depleted T cells, or PBMCs. The repertoires were released in a freely available public database intended as a resource for research on the immune response to SARS-CoV-2. The samples were drawn from two sources: the first 160 participants of the ongoing ImmuneRACE study, and 1,000 to 1,500 subjects contributed by 6 global collaborators. Where available, HLA class I and class II types were taken from metadata supplied by the sample provider and were not determined by assay-based typing. The dataset comprised deeply sampled blood TCRbeta repertoires from subjects exposed to, actively infected with, or recovered from COVID-19. The full study reports these points: How much clinical and demographic metadata was included differed by source and by participant, and the metadata was provided uncurated.

In the case of this clone: What this receptor recognizes is not known. At one of its ends the junction is not consistent with the germline gene, which may arise from a read error.

The collaborating institutions used their own protocols to collect whole blood in K2EDTA tubes. For TCRbeta analysis, collaborators shipped samples in one of three forms: frozen whole blood, isolated PBMCs, or DNA extracted from either of those sample types. TCRbeta CDR3 regions were amplified from genomic DNA by means of the immunoSEQ Assay, a bias-controlled multiplex PCR. As for the original processing: Within the assay, amplification of reference gene primers was used to estimate how many nucleated cells each sample contained. To quantify the absolute abundance of each unique TCRbeta CDR3 rearrangement, sequence reads were collapsed and filtered. For each sample, productive Simpson clonality was calculated as the square root of Simpson's diversity index over productive rearrangements. The table was pulled from immuneACCESS by TCRdb, which kept in-frame rearrangements only. Such tables lose some clones; where checked, under half of the loss comes from unresolved V genes, and the rest has no known cause. That table is the source of V, J and clone size, and D and trimming were worked out from the DNA. This sample is represented by about 180,000 clones; approximately 86% of them were singletons. The top ten hold roughly 2.9% of the sample.

CDR1 and CDR2 (SSHAT, FNYEAQ) derive from the germline V gene (reference sequence). The CDR3, cysteine through phenylalanine, is 15 amino acids long. This entry keeps only the CDR3 DNA: 45 bases, framed from base 1. The chain links TRBV7-7 with TRBJ2-2; TRBD2 fits 8 bases in the junction. This clonotype was obtained from a woman aged 25 to 39 with active or convalescent COVID-19. Source material: peripheral blood. The bases are TGTGCTAGCAGCTTAGCGGGGCCGAACACCGGGGAGCTGTTTTTT. This yields the protein CASSLAGPNTGELFF.